These T cell receptor beta chains were read from a single sample in a study of cytomegalovirus exposure and HLA in healthy donors. TCRdb's copy holds only in-frame clones and misses some; the assay was immunoSEQ multiplex PCR. In all, the sample yields 180,000 or so clones. The sequencing input was PBMCs. The receptors were sampled from a woman under 30 in good health and CMV-seropositive. Each CDR3 is given with its conserved first and last residue. D genes are given only for firm matches.

len | j_gene | v_gene | d_gene | CDR3aa | CDR3nt
14 | TRBJ1-1 | TRBV10-3 | TRBD1 | CAIREQGRSTEAFF | TGTGCCATCAGGGAACAGGGGAGGAGCACTGAAGCTTTCTTT
14 | TRBJ2-7 | TRBV19 | - | CASRPRPSTYEQYF | TGTGCCAGTAGACCCAGGCCGAGTACGTACGAGCAGTACTTC
17 | TRBJ2-3 | TRBV12-5 | - | CASGLVQAFQRTDTQYF | TGTGCTAGTGGTTTGGTTCAAGCGTTCCAGAGGACAGATACGCAGTATTTT
18 | TRBJ2-6 | TRBV9 | TRBD1 | CASSDRTGVSSGANVLTF | TGTGCCAGCAGCGATAGGACAGGGGTGAGCTCTGGGGCCAACGTCCTGACTTTC
14 | TRBJ2-1 | TRBV6-1 | TRBD2 | CASGTSGTYNEQFF | TGTGCCAGCGGGACTAGCGGAACCTACAATGAGCAGTTCTTC
14 | TRBJ1-2 | TRBV6-1 | - | CASRETGANYGYTF | TGTGCCAGCAGAGAGACAGGAGCTAACTATGGCTACACCTTC
16 | TRBJ1-5 | TRBV2 | TRBD1 | CASIEDRGVSNQPQHF | TGTGCCAGCATCGAAGACAGGGGCGTGAGCAATCAGCCCCAGCATTTT
14 | TRBJ2-7 | TRBV19 | - | CASSISTGSFEQYF | TGTGCCAGTAGTATCTCCACAGGGAGTTTCGAGCAGTACTTC
11 | TRBJ2-3 | TRBV25-1 | - | CASRGADTQYF | TGTGCCAGCAGGGGCGCAGATACGCAGTATTTT
13 | TRBJ1-6 | TRBV5-6 | - | CASSREYNSPLHF | TGTGCCAGCAGCCGGGAATATAATTCACCCCTCCACTTT
16 | TRBJ1-4 | TRBV5-1 | - | CASSLSPIPKGEKLFF | TGCGCCAGCAGCTTGTCGCCCATCCCCAAGGGGGAAAAACTGTTTTTT
13 | TRBJ2-3 | TRBV5-4 | - | CASSSPVGDTQYF | TGTGCCAGCAGTTCCCCCGTCGGAGATACGCAGTATTTT
15 | TRBJ2-3 | TRBV7-9 | - | CASSLFLASTDTQYF | TGTGCCAGCAGCTTATTCCTAGCGTCCACAGATACGCAGTATTTT
17 | TRBJ1-1 | TRBV7-8 | TRBD1 | CASSRVGGTGGAGEAFF | TGTGCCAGCAGCCGAGTGGGCGGGACAGGGGGCGCCGGTGAAGCTTTCTTT
15 | TRBJ2-1 | TRBV18 | - | CASSPLLTLSNEQFF | TGTGCCAGCTCACCACTATTGACACTTTCTAATGAGCAGTTCTTC
15 | TRBJ2-1 | TRBV7-9 | TRBD1 | CASSSTGGSYNEQFF | TGTGCCAGCAGCTCGACAGGGGGCTCCTACAATGAGCAGTTCTTC